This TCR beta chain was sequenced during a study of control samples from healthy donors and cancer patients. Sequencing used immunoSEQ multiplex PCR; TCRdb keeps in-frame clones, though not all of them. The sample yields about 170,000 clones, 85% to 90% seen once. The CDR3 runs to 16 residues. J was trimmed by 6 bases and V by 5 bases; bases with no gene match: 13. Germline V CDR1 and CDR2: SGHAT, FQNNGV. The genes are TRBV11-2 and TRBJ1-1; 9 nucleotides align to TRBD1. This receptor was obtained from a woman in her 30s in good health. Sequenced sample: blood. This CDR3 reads CASSPGTGRRKAEAFF. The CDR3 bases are TGTGCCAGCAGCCCAGGGACAGGGAGGAGGAAGGCTGAAGCTTTCTTT.